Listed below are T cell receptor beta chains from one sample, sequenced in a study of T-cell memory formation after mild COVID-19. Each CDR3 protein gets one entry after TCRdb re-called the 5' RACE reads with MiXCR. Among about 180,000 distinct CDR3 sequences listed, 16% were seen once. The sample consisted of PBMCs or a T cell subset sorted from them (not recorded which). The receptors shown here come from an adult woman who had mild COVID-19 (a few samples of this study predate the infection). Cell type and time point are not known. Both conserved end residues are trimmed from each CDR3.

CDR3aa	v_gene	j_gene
ASGLVTGGYSYEQY	TRBV12-5	TRBJ2-7
ASSLAGRGYT	TRBV7-9	TRBJ1-2
SVVSGGSSNYGYT	TRBV29-1	TRBJ1-2
ASSLVLAGAYEQY	TRBV11-2	TRBJ2-7
ASNVRVSVHTGELF	TRBV5-5	TRBJ2-2
ASSLTGLAGVDEQF	TRBV4-1	TRBJ2-1
ASSLRTLSPYNEQF	TRBV4-1	TRBJ2-1
ASSPAGGQY	TRBV7-2	TRBJ2-7
ASTPKGGLIGGELF	TRBV12-3/TRBV12-4	TRBJ2-2
ASSYSISGYEETQY	TRBV6-5	TRBJ2-5
ASSIGDLWDTQY	TRBV5-1	TRBJ2-3
ASSKPGLAGYEQY	TRBV7-9	TRBJ2-7
ASSYTLVGKDTQY	TRBV6-2/TRBV6-3	TRBJ2-3
ASSFQGAVNEKLF	TRBV12-3/TRBV12-4	TRBJ1-4
ASREGAGEQY	TRBV2	TRBJ2-7
ASSPPNQGGSPRTQQQF	TRBV18	TRBJ2-1
ASSPGQGTSGANVLT	TRBV18	TRBJ2-6
ATQGQGAYEQY	TRBV10-3	TRBJ2-7
ASRRDNHNEKLF	TRBV12-3/TRBV12-4	TRBJ1-4
ASSPADRYTGELF	TRBV12-3/TRBV12-4	TRBJ2-2
SARDPMTSADLAKNIQY	TRBV20-1	TRBJ2-4
ASSLQLGRMTNYGYT	TRBV4-2	TRBJ1-2
ASSLSLLAGTEQF	TRBV5-1	TRBJ2-1
ASSVASGSRETQY	TRBV9	TRBJ2-5
AISESNSHTDTQY	TRBV10-3	TRBJ2-3
ATSIEQGHSYEQY	TRBV15	TRBJ2-7
ATSRDPRGTDTQY	TRBV15	TRBJ2-3
AISESGSSNQPQH	TRBV10-3	TRBJ1-5
ASSQLDDEQF	TRBV6-2/TRBV6-3	TRBJ2-1
ASSPATSPTTNEKLF	TRBV4-3	TRBJ1-4
ASSLDVEGKQY	TRBV7-6	TRBJ2-7
SARDLRLSYNSPLH	TRBV20-1	TRBJ1-6
SALKGSYNEQF	TRBV20-1	TRBJ2-1
ASSLSQTNTEAF	TRBV5-6	TRBJ1-1
ASSLTSPPDTQY	TRBV5-1	TRBJ2-3
ASSSTDRAGYGYT	TRBV12-3/TRBV12-4	TRBJ1-2
ASSPGQGQGYGYT	TRBV4-2	TRBJ1-2
ASSYSNRGREGYT	TRBV6-5	TRBJ1-2
ASSSVLSGLSEKLF	TRBV11-2	TRBJ1-4
ASSLLRIDEQY	TRBV7-2	TRBJ2-7